Listed here are 23 T cell receptor beta chains from one sample, sequenced in a study of T-cell reconstitution after alpha-beta-depleted transplantation in children. Library preparation (for TCRbeta) was performed with unique molecular identifiers. TCRdb redid the calling of the PCR reads with MiXCR, one entry per CDR3 protein. Found here are roughly 240,000 distinct CDR3 sequences, approximately 8% of them singletons; the top ten hold 6.3%. Source: PBMCs, mostly from graft donor cells, taken 180 days after TCRalphabeta/CD19-depleted stem cell transplant. The receptors stem from a male patient younger than 18 who had a stem cell transplant for acute lymphoblastic leukemia, so the T cells may come from the graft donor.

Points on this clonotype: This may come from a read error, since a much larger clone is one base off. The chain employs TRBV12-3 or TRBV12-4 and TRBJ2-1; 10 nucleotides match TRBD2. The length of the CDR3 is 15 residues. The CDR3, as DNA: TGTGCCAGCACGACTAGCGGGCGCACTACAAATGCGCAGTTCTTC. It translates to CASTTSGRTTNAQFF.

V is TRBV28 and J is TRBJ2-7, with D unresolved. The CDR3 is 14 residues long. CDR1 is MDHEN and CDR2 is SYDVKM in the germline V gene. Trimming took off 4 bases at V and 1 base at J, with 11 bases between the two ends. CDR3 sequence reads: CASSSLGGSYEQYF. CDR3 bases: TGTGCCAGCAGTTCCCTCGGCGGTTCCTACGAGCAGTACTTC.

This clonotype was seen repeatedly, ten times or more. The chain joins TRBV6-6 to TRBJ1-2, with no clear D. Deletions cut 6 bases from V and 8 bases from J, with 13 bases between. CDR1 and CDR2 from the germline V gene are MNHNY and SVGAGI (reference sequence). CDR3 length: 12 residues. CDR3: CASRQTLGGYTF. Here the CDR3 DNA reads TGTGCCAGCAGACAGACCCTAGGAGGCTACACCTTC.

This clonotype was detected many times. The chain combines TRBV4-2 with TRBJ2-5; D is ambiguous. Germline CDR1 is LGHNA and CDR2 is YNFKEQ. Deletions cut 1 base from V and 5 bases from J, with 14 bases between. The CDR3 has 15 residues. This CDR3 is CASSQGAVYYETQYF. In DNA, the CDR3 is TGTGCCAGCAGCCAAGGTGCCGTTTATTACGAGACCCAGTACTTC.

This clonotype was recorded many times. The chain combines TRBV7-6 with TRBJ2-7, with D possibly being TRBD2 (6 bases). The germline V gene encodes CDR1 SGHVS and CDR2 FNYEAQ. Trimming stripped 1 base from V and 3 bases from J, with 10 bases between. The CDR3 spans 14 residues. The CDR3 bases are TGTGCCAGCAGCTTAGGGGTGGGGGGCTACGAGCAGTACTTC. This gives the protein CASSLGVGGYEQYF.

As for this clonotype: A read error is possible here, since a much larger clone lies one base away. This rearrangement joins TRBV7-3 to TRBJ2-7, with 10 bases that match TRBD1. There are 16 residues in the CDR3. Germline V gives CDR1 SGHTA, CDR2 FQGTGA. V lost 7 bases and J lost 5; bases outside the gene matches: 14. CDR3 sequence reads: CASIHHTGTGVDEQYF. CDR3 in DNA: TGTGCCAGCATTCATCATACCGGGACAGGGGTGGACGAGCAGTACTTC.

In this sample, this clonotype turned up many times. The rearrangement links TRBV7-2 to TRBJ2-3; the D gene is possibly TRBD2 (5 bases). Germline V gene sequence: CDR1 SGHTA, CDR2 FQGNSA. This CDR3 contains 13 residues. V dropped 5 bases and J dropped 11 bases, with 17 bases sitting between them. CDR3 protein: CASSGIARGGQYF. CDR3 in DNA: TGTGCCAGCAGCGGAATCGCCCGGGGTGGGCAGTATTTT. The complete variable domain, with remaining parts taken from reference TRBV7-2 and TRBJ2-3, reads GAGVSQSPSNKVTEKGKDVELRCDPISGHTALYWYRQSLGQGLEFLIYFQGNSAPDKSGLPSDRFSAERTGGSVSTLTIQRTQQEDSAVYLCASSGIARGGQYFGPGTRLTVL.

This clonotype was observed many times. The rearrangement uses TRBV5-1 and TRBJ2-5; possible D gene TRBD2, 5 bases. CDR1 and CDR2 (germline): SGHRS, YFSETQ. V gave up 7 bases and J gave up 4 bases, with 14 bases separating them. The CDR3 is made up of 13 amino acids. CDR3 DNA sequence: TGCGCCAGCTCCCAACGGGAAGGAGAGACCCAGTACTTC. This encodes CASSQREGETQYF.

This rearrangement joins TRBV6-5 to TRBJ1-2; a possible D gene is TRBD1 (6 bases). There are 17 residues in the CDR3. The germline V gene encodes CDR1 MNHEY and CDR2 SVGAGI. Trimming took off 0 bases at V and 3 bases at J, with 17 bases between the two ends. The CDR3 nucleotides are TGTGCCAGCAGTTACTCAAGTAACGGGGGCAGAGACTATGGCTACACCTTC. Its translation: CASSYSSNGGRDYGYTF.

This clonotype was counted at least ten times. The chain recombines TRBV20-1 with TRBJ2-5, with D unresolved. V lost 3 bases to trimming and J lost 5 bases, with 10 bases between them. CDR1 is DFQATT and CDR2 is SNEGSKA in the germline V gene (reference sequence). The CDR3 consists of 12 residues. CDR3 in DNA: TGCAGTGCTAGGGGGTTGAGGGAGACCCAGTACTTC. As protein: CSARGLRETQYF.

This clonotype was seen repeatedly, ten times or more. The V and J genes are TRBV28 and TRBJ2-4; 12 bases map to TRBD1. Looked up from germline, CDR1 is MDHEN and CDR2 is SYDVKM. This CDR3 has 15 residues. J gave up 7 bases and V 4 bases, and 5 bases lay outside the gene matches. The CDR3 DNA follows: TGTGCCAGCAGTTCCTCCGGGACAGGGGGCAACATTCAGTACTTC. Its translation: CASSSSGTGGNIQYF.

This clonotype has a count of ten or more. The V call is TRBV7-8, the J call TRBJ2-7; no clear D. The V and J ends lost 2 bases and 1 base respectively, with 9 bases between them. CDR3 length: 14 residues. The germline CDR1 and CDR2 sequences are SGHVS and FQNEAQ. CDR3 coding DNA: TGTGCCAGCAGCTTAAATGGCAGGTCCTACGAGCAGTACTTC. Encoded protein: CASSLNGRSYEQYF.

This clonotype showed up many times. The genes are TRBV11-2 and TRBJ1-2; tentatively, D is TRBD1 (6 bases). This CDR3 comprises 16 residues. CDR1 and CDR2 from the germline V gene are SGHAT and FQNNGV. V was pared by 1 base and J by 4 bases, with 16 bases between. DNA of the CDR3: TGTGCCAGCAGCTTAGCCGGACAGATCAAGTCCTATGGCTACACCTTC. Translation: CASSLAGQIKSYGYTF.

V and J are TRBV9 and TRBJ2-7; TRBD2 might be the D (5 bases). Trimming left V 0 bases short and J 2 bases short, with 12 bases between. CDR1 and CDR2 from the germline V gene are SGDLS and YYNGEE. The length of the CDR3 is 15 residues. DNA of the CDR3: TGTGCCAGCAGCGTAGCGGCCGGGGTAGCCTACGAGCAGTACTTC. This codes for CASSVAAGVAYEQYF.

Ten or more counts support this clonotype. This chain uses TRBV10-3 with TRBJ2-7, with TRBD1 matching over 9 bases. CDR1 and CDR2 from the germline V gene are ENHRY and SYGVKD. This CDR3 comprises 15 residues. V gave up 2 bases and J gave up 4 bases; unmatched junction bases: 6. The CDR3: CAISERGGQGYEQYF. In nucleotides, the CDR3 is TGTGCCATCAGTGAGCGGGGAGGACAGGGGTACGAGCAGTACTTC.

This clonotype was counted at least ten times. The J gene is TRBJ2-7, the V gene TRBV5-1, with D perhaps given as TRBD1 or TRBD2 (5 bases each). CDR1 and CDR2 (germline): SGHRS, YFSETQ. CDR3 length: 11 residues. Trimming took off 2 bases at V and 10 bases at J, with 10 bases between the two ends. The CDR3 spells CASSFGDLQYF. CDR3 sequence (DNA): TGCGCCAGCAGCTTTGGGGACCTTCAGTACTTC.

This clonotype was seen many times. Written as DNA, the CDR3 is TGCAGTGCTAGAGCTGGTTTGGGGACAGATAGCAATCAGCCCCAGCATTTT. Amino acid sequence: CSARAGLGTDSNQPQHF. The rearrangement joins TRBV20-1 to TRBJ1-5; the match to TRBD1 covers 7 bases. Germline V gene data show CDR1 as DFQATT and CDR2 as SNEGSKA (reference sequence). This CDR3 spans 17 amino acids. V trimming: 1 base; J trimming: 0 bases; junction bases outside the gene matches: 9.

The rearrangement joins TRBV3-1 to TRBJ2-1; TRBD2 matches 8 bases. Germline trimming cut 4 bases from V and 0 bases from J; bases unmatched to any gene: 17. The CDR3 totals 20 residues. CDR1 and CDR2 (germline): LGHDT, YNNKEL (reference sequence). DNA of the CDR3: TGTGCCAGCAGCCCCCGGGGGGGGGCGTCACACCCAAGCTCCTACAATGAGCAGTTCTTC. It yields the protein CASSPRGGASHPSSYNEQFF.

This clonotype showed up many times. This chain uses TRBV6-5 with TRBJ1-3; TRBD1 agrees at 8 bases. CDR3 size: 15 residues. The V gene end was trimmed by 3 bases and the J gene end by 0 bases; junction bases not matched to a gene: 1. Germline CDR1 and CDR2: MNHEY and SVGAGI. In DNA, the CDR3 is TGTGCCAGCAGTTATACAGGGGGCTCTGGAAACACCATATATTTT. Protein: CASSYTGGSGNTIYF.

This clonotype occurred a few times. The chain is built from TRBV5-5 and TRBJ2-7; maybe TRBD1 (5 bases). The V end lost 4 bases, the J end lost 5 bases, and 19 bases lay between the germline ends. This CDR3 is 15 amino acids long. Germline V CDR1 and CDR2: SGHKS, YYEKEE (reference sequence). The CDR3, as DNA: TGTGCCAGCAGCCCCGAGGTCAGGGTTCTAGACGAGCAGTACTTC. Residues: CASSPEVRVLDEQYF.

This clonotype turned up a few times. The chain uses TRBV11-2 and TRBJ2-7, with TRBD1 identical over 7 bases. The trim removed 1 base at V and 3 bases at J, leaving 3 bases unmatched. This CDR3 has 14 residues. Germline V gene data show CDR1 as SGHAT and CDR2 as FQNNGV. This CDR3 is CASSLGDSGYEQYF. CDR3 nucleotide sequence: TGTGCCAGCAGCTTAGGGGACAGCGGCTACGAGCAGTACTTC.

This clonotype was counted ten times or more. J is TRBJ2-5 and V is TRBV12-3 or TRBV12-4; D is perhaps TRBD1 (5 bases). The CDR3 is made up of 13 amino acids. The germline V and J ends were trimmed by 3 bases and 5 bases, with 10 bases remaining between them. The CDR3 DNA sequence: TGTGCCAGCAGTTTCCGCAGGGTCGAGACCCAGTACTTC. It encodes CASSFRRVETQYF.

This clonotype appeared many times. The chain employs TRBV3-1 and TRBJ2-1, with TRBD1 matching 7 bases. Germline V gives CDR1 LGHDT, CDR2 YNNKEL (reference sequence). The CDR3 spans 16 residues. V lost 0 bases to trimming and J lost 0 bases; unmatched junction nucleotides: 2. The CDR3 reads CASSQEDRSSYNEQFF. The CDR3, as DNA: TGTGCCAGCAGCCAAGAGGACAGGAGCTCCTACAATGAGCAGTTCTTC.